The source of this TCR beta chain is a study of Graves' ophthalmopathy and Graves' hyperthyroidism. Whole-study findings and limits: Classification of ophthalmopathy versus stable hyperthyroidism by a 13-signature model yielded 85% to 90% sensitivity and approximately 80% specificity.

From RNA, the CDR3 regions of TCR beta chains were amplified and sequenced. HTBI primers were used in a first-round RT-PCR, which preceded a second-round multiplex PCR. TCRdb analysed the multiplex PCR reads with MiXCR anew, one entry per CDR3 protein. This table holds about 590,000 distinct CDR3 sequences, roughly 40% found once. V shed 5 bases and J shed 3 bases, with 11 bases lying between them. The CDR3 totals 14 residues. From germline, CDR1 is SNHLY and CDR2 FYNNEI. Points on this clonotype: Antigen specificity is unknown. Just one base apart from a much larger clone, this may be a read error.

The V and J genes are TRBV2 and TRBJ1-5, with D perhaps TRBD1 (6 bases). Input material: peripheral blood or thyroid tissue (not recorded which). This clonotype was sampled from an adult man with Graves' hyperthyroidism. In DNA, the CDR3 is TGTGCCAGCAGTACTACAGGGTACAATCAGCCCCAGCATTTT. Protein product: CASSTTGYNQPQHF.